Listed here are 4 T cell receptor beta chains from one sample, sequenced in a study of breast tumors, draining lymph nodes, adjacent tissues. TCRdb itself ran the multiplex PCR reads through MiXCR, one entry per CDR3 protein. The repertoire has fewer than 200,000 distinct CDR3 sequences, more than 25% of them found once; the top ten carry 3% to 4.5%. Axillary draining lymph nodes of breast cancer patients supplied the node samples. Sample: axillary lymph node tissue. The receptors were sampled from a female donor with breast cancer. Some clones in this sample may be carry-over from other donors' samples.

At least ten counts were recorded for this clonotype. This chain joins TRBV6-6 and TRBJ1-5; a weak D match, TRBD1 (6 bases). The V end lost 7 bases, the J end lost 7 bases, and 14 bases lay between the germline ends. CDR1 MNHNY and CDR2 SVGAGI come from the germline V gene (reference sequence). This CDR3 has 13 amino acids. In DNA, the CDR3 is TGTGCCAGCAAAACAGGGACGACACAGCCCCAGCATTTT. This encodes CASKTGTTQPQHF.

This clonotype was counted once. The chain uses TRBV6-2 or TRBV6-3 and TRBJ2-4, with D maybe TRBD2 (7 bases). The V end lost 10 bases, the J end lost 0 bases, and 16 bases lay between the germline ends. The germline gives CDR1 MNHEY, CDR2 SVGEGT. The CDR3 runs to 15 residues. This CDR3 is CAIAGDTLAKNIQYF. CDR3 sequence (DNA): TGTGCCATCGCGGGGGACACCCTAGCCAAAAACATTCAGTACTTC.

The CDR3 DNA is TGCAGTGCTAGAGGGACTAGCGGGAGCTACGAGCAGTACTTC. The encoded protein is CSARGTSGSYEQYF. This chain links TRBV20-1 with TRBJ2-7; 13 bases are shared with TRBD2. The CDR3 spans 14 residues. Losses at the gene ends were 1 base for V and 3 bases for J; bases not matched to a gene: 0. Germline lookup yields CDR1 DFQATT and CDR2 SNEGSKA (reference sequence).

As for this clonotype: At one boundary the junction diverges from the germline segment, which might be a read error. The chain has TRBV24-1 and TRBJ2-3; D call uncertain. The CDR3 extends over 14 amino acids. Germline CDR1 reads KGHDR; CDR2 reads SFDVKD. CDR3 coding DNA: TGTGTCACCACCTCTAGTGGGGACACAGATACGCAGTATTTT. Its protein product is CVTTSSGDTDTQYF.